These 4 T cell receptor beta chains share one sample of origin, sequenced in a study of T cells in localized non-small cell lung cancer. Produced via immunoSEQ multiplex PCR; TCRdb's table is partial and in-frame only. In the table there are 23,000 or so clones, about 89% of which are singletons. Sample: peripheral blood, taken before any cancer treatment. The receptors were sampled from a man aged 40 to 70 with stage I squamous cell lung carcinoma.

This chain connects TRBV28 to TRBJ2-7, with 16 bases matching TRBD2. The CDR3 has 18 residues. V shed 6 bases and J 3 bases; nucleotides not matched to a gene: 11. CDR1 MDHEN and CDR2 SYDVKM come from the germline V gene. Here the CDR3 DNA reads TGTGCCAGCAGCGCCCCCGGGACTAGCGGGGGGGACCTCTACGAGCAGTACTTC. Protein sequence: CASSAPGTSGGDLYEQYF.

This clone was observed a handful of times. The chain joins TRBV20-1 to TRBJ1-6; D is uncertain. CDR1 DFQATT and CDR2 SNEGSKA come from the germline V gene (reference sequence). This CDR3 region has 11 residues. The V and J ends lost 3 bases and 14 bases respectively, with 11 bases between them. For the CDR3, the DNA is TGCAGTGCTAGTTCCAGTAGGACCCTCCACTTT. Protein product: CSASSSRTLHF.

The chain combines TRBV27 with TRBJ2-7; D possibly uses TRBD1 or TRBD2 (5 bases each). Germline values: CDR1 MNHEY, CDR2 SMNVEV (reference sequence). The CDR3 runs to 14 residues. V was clipped by 3 bases and J by 1 base, with 10 bases between them. CDR3 residues: CASSFSGPSYEQYF. Written as DNA, the CDR3 is TGTGCCAGCAGTTTTTCGGGACCGTCCTACGAGCAGTACTTC.

V usage is TRBV7-9 and J usage is TRBJ1-2; 8 bases line up with TRBD1. The V segment lost 3 bases and the J segment 5 bases; nucleotides outside the gene matches: 2. Germline V gene data show CDR1 as SEHNR and CDR2 as FQNEAQ (reference sequence). The CDR3 is made up of 13 amino acids. CDR3 in amino acids: CASSLGQVYGYTF. DNA for the CDR3: TGTGCCAGCAGCTTGGGACAGGTGTATGGCTACACCTTC.